Each of the 15 T cell receptor beta chains below was sequenced from the same sample in a study of OX40 agonist ivuxolimab in advanced cancers. Here immunoSEQ multiplex PCR was the method, and the copy in TCRdb shows in-frame clones only, minus some. The sample includes approximately 44,000 clones, approximately 86% of them seen just once. The sample in question was CD4+ or CD8+ T cells sorted from blood, obtained in a trial of the OX40 agonist ivuxolimab. Source of these receptors: an adult with an advanced solid tumor such as melanoma, head and neck, liver or kidney cancer.

The CDR3 spells CASSVAGRNSGNTIYF. DNA of the CDR3: TGTGCCAGCAGCGTCGCAGGCCGTAACTCTGGAAACACCATATATTTT. The chain recombines TRBV9 with TRBJ1-3; the D is unclear. CDR3 length: 16 residues. Looked up from germline, CDR1 is SGDLS and CDR2 is YYNGEE. Trimming stripped 2 bases from V and 0 bases from J, with 12 bases between.

This clone was found many times. The chain is built from TRBV7-9 and TRBJ2-1; D gene uncertain. V shed 1 base and J shed 7 bases, with 14 bases lying between them. CDR1 and CDR2 from the germline V gene are SEHNR and FQNEAQ (reference sequence). The CDR3 spans 15 residues. In DNA form, the CDR3 reads TGTGCCAGCAGCTTAGACGGGCCTTCGGATAATGAGCAGTTCTTC. Amino acid sequence: CASSLDGPSDNEQFF.

On this clone itself: Other DNA sequences in this specimen translate into the identical CDR3. This chain joins TRBV7-9 and TRBJ1-5; the D gene is possibly TRBD1 (5 bases). The CDR3 loop spans 14 amino acids. The germline V and J ends were trimmed by 3 bases and 1 base, with 7 bases remaining between them. Germline assignment: CDR1 SEHNR and CDR2 FQNEAQ (reference sequence). CDR3 DNA sequence: TGTGCCAGCAGCTTGGGGACGAGCAATCAGCCCCAGCATTTT. Residues: CASSLGTSNQPQHF.

The chain recombines TRBV6-5 with TRBJ2-3, with no clear D. Between the trimmed V and J ends, which lost 9 bases and 7 bases, there was a span of 11 bases. In germline, CDR1 is MNHEY, CDR2 SVGAGI. This CDR3 contains 11 residues. The DNA of the CDR3 is TGTGCCAGTAGTACGTTAAATACGCAGTATTTT. Its protein is CASSTLNTQYF.

The count of this clone is one. This chain uses TRBV5-6 with TRBJ1-5, with D unclear. The CDR3 has 15 amino acids. V lost 1 base and J 1 base, leaving 9 bases between the germline ends. The germline CDR1 and CDR2 sequences are SGHDT and YYEEEE. The CDR3 DNA reads TGTGCCAGCAGCTTGCTTATGGAGAGCAATCAGCCCCAGCATTTT. It codes for CASSLLMESNQPQHF.

The V gene is TRBV28, the J gene TRBJ2-7; 8 nucleotides agree with TRBD1. With 8 bases clipped from V and 5 bases from J, the junction kept 5 bases outside the gene matches. The CDR3 extends over 12 amino acids. CDR1 is MDHEN and CDR2 is SYDVKM in the germline V gene. CDR3: CASDRGRHEQYF. The CDR3 bases are TGTGCCAGCGACAGGGGAAGGCACGAGCAGTACTTC.

The chain combines TRBV19 with TRBJ2-1, with 7 bases fitting TRBD2. Germline V gives CDR1 LNHDA, CDR2 SQIVND (reference sequence). The CDR3 sequence is 15 residues long. The trim removed 8 bases at V and 0 bases at J, leaving 7 bases unmatched. This chain's CDR3 is CASVMGRGSYNEQFF. CDR3 DNA sequence: TGTGCCAGTGTGATGGGGAGGGGCTCCTACAATGAGCAGTTCTTC.

This clone occurred once. V and J are TRBV5-1 and TRBJ2-1; a possible D gene is TRBD2 (7 bases). Germline V gene lookup returns CDR1 SGHRS and CDR2 YFSETQ. The CDR3 runs to 18 residues. Trimming pared 6 bases from V and 4 bases from J, leaving 26 bases between. The DNA of the CDR3 is TGCGCCAGCACCTTAATTACTAGTGGGGGGGCCTCATACAATGAGCAGTTCTTC. Protein: CASTLITSGGASYNEQFF.

The chain combines TRBV11-2 with TRBJ1-2; no firm D call. The CDR3 has 14 amino acids. Germline assignment: CDR1 SGHAT and CDR2 FQNNGV. The V end lost 3 bases, the J end lost 2 bases, and 10 bases lay between the germline ends. Written as DNA, the CDR3 is TGTGCCAGCAGCTTGTATGGGAAAAACTATGGCTACACCTTC. It encodes CASSLYGKNYGYTF. Complete variable domain (other parts from reference TRBV11-2 and TRBJ1-2): EAGVAQSPRYKIIEKRQSVAFWCNPISGHATLYWYQQILGQGPKLLIQFQNNGVVDDSQLPKDRFSAERLKGVDSTLKIQPAKLEDSAVYLCASSLYGKNYGYTFGSGTRLTVV.

The V and J genes are TRBV6-1 and TRBJ1-4; the D is unclear. V was shortened by 2 bases and J by 12 bases, with 19 bases between the two germline ends. This CDR3 contains 15 residues. Per the germline V gene, CDR1 is MNHNS and CDR2 is SASEGT. CDR3: CASSEMVSFTGELFF. CDR3 nucleotide sequence: TGTGCCAGCAGTGAAATGGTGTCCTTCACTGGGGAACTGTTTTTT.

Comments on this clone: Additional DNA sequences in this sample encode the identical CDR3. The genes are TRBV7-6 and TRBJ2-2, with TRBD2 matching 7 bases. The CDR3 covers 15 residues. The junction had 10 bases not matched to a gene; V was cut back by 11 bases and J by 1 base. Germline CDR1 and CDR2: SGHVS and FNYEAQ. The CDR3 loop reads CASHGPGGNTGELFF. The DNA for the CDR3 is TGTGCCTCCCACGGGCCGGGAGGGAACACCGGGGAGCTGTTTTTT.

The gene calls are TRBV9 and TRBJ1-1, with 7 bases lining up with TRBD1. V trimming: 2 bases; J trimming: 4 bases; junction bases outside the gene matches: 5. CDR3 size: 14 residues. Germline values: CDR1 SGDLS, CDR2 YYNGEE. The CDR3 loop is CASSVEGASTEAFF. In nucleotides, the CDR3 is TGTGCCAGCAGCGTTGAGGGGGCGAGCACTGAAGCTTTCTTT. Drawing the rest from reference TRBV9 and TRBJ1-1, the complete variable domain is DSGVTQTPKHLITATGQRVTLRCSPRSGDLSVYWYQQSLDQGLQFLIQYYNGEERAKGNILERFSAQQFPDLHSELNLSSLELGDSALYFCASSVEGASTEAFFGQGTRLTVV.

The chain recombines TRBV7-9 with TRBJ1-3, with D tentatively TRBD1 (5 bases). The CDR3 is made up of 19 amino acids. Germline-derived CDR1 and CDR2 are SEHNR and FQNEAQ (reference sequence). V was shortened by 0 bases and J by 0 bases, with 18 bases between the two germline ends. Written as DNA, the CDR3 is TGTGCCAGCAGCTTAGCCAAAGGGAGGGGACGGGACTCTGGAAACACCATATATTTT. This sequence encodes CASSLAKGRGRDSGNTIYF.

J is TRBJ2-7 and V is TRBV15; weak D call: TRBD1 (6 bases). CDR3 length: 14 residues. Trimming took 0 bases from V and 0 from J, leaving 6 bases between them. The germline V gene has CDR1 LNHNV and CDR2 YYDKDF (reference sequence). CDR3: CATSRDRGSYEQYF. As DNA, the CDR3 is TGTGCCACCAGCAGAGACAGGGGCTCCTACGAGCAGTACTTC.

This sequence joins TRBV9 and TRBJ2-3; D gene uncertain. This CDR3 comprises 14 residues. V was cut by 2 bases and J by 2 bases, with 9 bases left in between. The germline V gene has CDR1 SGDLS and CDR2 YYNGEE. CDR3 DNA: TGTGCCAGCAGCGTTGGTGGGTACACAGATACGCAGTATTTT. As protein: CASSVGGYTDTQYF.